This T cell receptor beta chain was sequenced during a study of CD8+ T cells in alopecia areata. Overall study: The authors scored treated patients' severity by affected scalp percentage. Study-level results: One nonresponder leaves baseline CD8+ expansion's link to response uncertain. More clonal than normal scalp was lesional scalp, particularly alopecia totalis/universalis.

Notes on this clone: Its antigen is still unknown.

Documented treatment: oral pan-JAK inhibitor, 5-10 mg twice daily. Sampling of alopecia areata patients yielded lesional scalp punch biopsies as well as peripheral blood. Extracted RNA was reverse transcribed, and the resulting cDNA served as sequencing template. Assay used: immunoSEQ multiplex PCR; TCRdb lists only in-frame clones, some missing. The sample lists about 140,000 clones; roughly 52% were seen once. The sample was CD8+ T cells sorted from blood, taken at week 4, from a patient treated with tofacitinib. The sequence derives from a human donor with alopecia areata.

CDR3 loop: CASSIAGGAILETQYF. The CDR3 DNA sequence: TGTGCCAGCAGCATCGCCGGAGGGGCGATCTTAGAGACCCAGTACTTC. The chain is built from TRBV5-6 and TRBJ2-5, with D possibly matching TRBD2 (6 bases). The V end was cut by 4 bases, the J end by 4 bases, with 20 bases between. The CDR3 contains 16 residues. Germline V gives CDR1 SGHDT, CDR2 YYEEEE. Looking up the rest from reference TRBV5-6 and TRBJ2-5 gives the full variable domain: DAGVTQSPTHLIKTRGQQVTLRCSPKSGHDTVSWYQQALGQGPQFIFQYYEEEERQRGNFPDRFSGHQFPNYSSELNVNALLLGDSALYLCASSIAGGAILETQYFGPGTRLLVL.